This TCR beta chain is from a study of technical replicates of blood from several donors. Per germline, CDR1 SNHLY and CDR2 FYNNEI. This CDR3 has 12 residues. V was pared by 9 bases and J by 9 bases, with 18 bases between. TCRdb's table, derived via immunoSEQ multiplex PCR, lists solely in-frame clones and lacks some. The repertoire holds around 79,000 clones, with around 94% as singletons. The sample was T cells isolated from PBMCs. The genes are TRBV2 and TRBJ2-7; D possibly corresponds to TRBD2 (5 bases). The TCR sequence derives from a human donor in good health. CDR3 nucleotides: TGTGCCAGTGACGACGGCGGGTTGGGGCAGTACTTC. This encodes CASDDGGLGQYF.